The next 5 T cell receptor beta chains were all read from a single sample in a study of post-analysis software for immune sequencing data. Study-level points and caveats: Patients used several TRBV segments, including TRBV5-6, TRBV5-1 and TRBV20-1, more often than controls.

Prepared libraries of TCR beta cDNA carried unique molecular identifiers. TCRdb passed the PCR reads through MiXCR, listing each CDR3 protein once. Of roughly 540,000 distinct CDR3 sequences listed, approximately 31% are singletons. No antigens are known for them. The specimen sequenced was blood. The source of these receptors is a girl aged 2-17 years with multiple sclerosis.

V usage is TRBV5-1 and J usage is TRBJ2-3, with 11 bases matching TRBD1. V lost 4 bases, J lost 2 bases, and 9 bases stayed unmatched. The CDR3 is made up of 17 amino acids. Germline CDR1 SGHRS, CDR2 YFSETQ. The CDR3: CASSLPGTGGPTDTQYF. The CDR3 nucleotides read TGCGCCAGCAGCCTACCTGGGACAGGGGGGCCCACAGATACGCAGTATTTT.

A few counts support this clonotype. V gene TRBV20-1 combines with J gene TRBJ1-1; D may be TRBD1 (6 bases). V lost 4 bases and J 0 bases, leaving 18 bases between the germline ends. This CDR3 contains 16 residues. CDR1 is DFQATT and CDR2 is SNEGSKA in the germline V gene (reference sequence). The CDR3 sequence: CSAKGTSRRMNTEAFF. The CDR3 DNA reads TGCAGTGCTAAAGGGACATCACGACGTATGAACACTGAAGCTTTCTTT.

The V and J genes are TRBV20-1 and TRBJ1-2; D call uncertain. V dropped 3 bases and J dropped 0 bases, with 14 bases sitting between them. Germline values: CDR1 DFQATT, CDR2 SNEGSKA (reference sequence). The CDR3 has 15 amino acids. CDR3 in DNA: TGCAGTGCTAGGAACAGATCTCCTCCTAACTATGGCTACACCTTC. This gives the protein CSARNRSPPNYGYTF.

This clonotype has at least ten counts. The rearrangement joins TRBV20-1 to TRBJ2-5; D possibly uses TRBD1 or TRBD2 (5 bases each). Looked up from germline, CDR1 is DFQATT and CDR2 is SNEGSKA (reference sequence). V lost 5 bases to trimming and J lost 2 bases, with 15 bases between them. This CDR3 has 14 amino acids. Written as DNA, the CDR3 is TGCAGTGCTGACGGGGACGAAAGGCAAGAGACCCAGTACTTC. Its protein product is CSADGDERQETQYF.

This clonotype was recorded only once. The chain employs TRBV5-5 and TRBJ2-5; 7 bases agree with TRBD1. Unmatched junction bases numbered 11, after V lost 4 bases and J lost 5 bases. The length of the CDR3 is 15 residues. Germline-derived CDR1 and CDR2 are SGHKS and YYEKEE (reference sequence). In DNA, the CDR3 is TGTGCCAGCAGCCAGAGACAGGGATGGGACGAGACCCAGTACTTC. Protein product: CASSQRQGWDETQYF.